The next 28 T cell receptor beta chains were all read from a single sample in a study of T cell changes during pregnancy in multiple sclerosis. This table comes from immunoSEQ multiplex PCR, and its TCRdb copy is limited to in-frame clones, with some not included. The sample contains more than 55,000 clones, 80% to 95% of which appear only once. Specimen: peripheral blood, collected in the first trimester of pregnancy. The receptors shown here come from a female donor in good health, enrolled as a control in a pregnancy study.

The V and J genes are TRBV14 and TRBJ2-1; tentatively, D is TRBD1 (6 bases). The length of the CDR3 is 15 residues. The germline gives CDR1 SGHDN, CDR2 FVKESK. With 0 bases removed from V and 0 bases from J, the gap between germline ends came to 6 bases. CDR3 DNA: TGTGCCAGCAGCCAAGAAGGGGGCTCCTACAATGAGCAGTTCTTC. Protein sequence: CASSQEGGSYNEQFF.

The rearrangement joins TRBV10-3 to TRBJ2-3; TRBD2 might be the D (5 bases). V was trimmed by 2 bases and J by 2 bases, leaving 11 bases between them. CDR1 is ENHRY and CDR2 is SYGVKD in the germline V gene. The CDR3 extends over 15 amino acids. CDR3 loop: CAISEELRATDTQYF. In DNA form, the CDR3 reads TGTGCCATCAGTGAGGAACTGCGGGCCACAGATACGCAGTATTTT.

This clone was found once. In nucleotides, the CDR3 is TGTGCCAGCAGCTCCCTACGGGACAGGGGAAAACTGTTTTTT. It yields the protein CASSSLRDRGKLFF. The chain uses TRBV7-9 and TRBJ1-4, with 10 bases that match TRBD1. This CDR3 contains 14 residues. Germline CDR1 reads SEHNR; CDR2 reads FQNEAQ (reference sequence). Trimming at V came to 4 bases and at J to 10 bases, leaving 6 bases not matched to a gene.

V usage is TRBV2 and J usage is TRBJ2-5, with TRBD2 matching 14 bases. CDR1 SNHLY and CDR2 FYNNEI come from the germline V gene. The junction had 7 bases not matched to a gene; V was cut back by 5 bases and J by 5 bases. The CDR3 has 16 residues. The CDR3 DNA sequence: TGTGCCAGCAGTATTCCGACTAGCGGGAGGGGGGAGACCCAGTACTTC. It codes for CASSIPTSGRGETQYF.

V gene TRBV6-6 combines with J gene TRBJ2-7; D not certain. The germline V and J ends were trimmed by 0 bases and 6 bases, with 9 bases remaining between them. The CDR3 spans 13 residues. Per the germline V gene, CDR1 is MNHNY and CDR2 is SVGAGI (reference sequence). The chain's CDR3 is CASSYSRGSEQYF. CDR3 DNA: TGTGCCAGCAGTTACTCCCGCGGAAGCGAGCAGTACTTC.

The chain recombines TRBV6-1 with TRBJ1-1; 10 positions agree with TRBD1. V lost 4 bases, J lost 4 bases, and 3 bases stayed unmatched. This CDR3 has 14 residues. The germline V gene has CDR1 MNHNS and CDR2 SASEGT. CDR3 in DNA: TGTGCCAGCAGTGGGGACAGGGGATCCACTGAAGCTTTCTTT. Encoded protein: CASSGDRGSTEAFF.

This clone is a singleton in its sample. The chain is built from TRBV7-9 and TRBJ2-5, with a possible D match to TRBD2 (5 bases). Germline-derived CDR1 and CDR2 are SEHNR and FQNEAQ (reference sequence). CDR3 length: 16 amino acids. Trimming took off 5 bases at V and 2 bases at J, with 18 bases between the two ends. The CDR3 nucleotides are TGTGCCAGCAGCGTAGATCATCTCTCGGGGCAAGAGACCCAGTACTTC. Translating it yields CASSVDHLSGQETQYF.

The gene calls are TRBV5-1 and TRBJ2-3; 16 nucleotides agree with TRBD2. The ends lost 4 bases at V and 1 base at J; junction bases unmatched: 6. The germline gives CDR1 SGHRS, CDR2 YFSETQ. The CDR3 is 18 amino acids. This CDR3 reads CASSPGLAGGFGTDTQYF. DNA of the CDR3: TGCGCCAGCAGCCCGGGACTAGCGGGAGGGTTTGGCACAGATACGCAGTATTTT.

The chain recombines TRBV23-1 with TRBJ2-1; D uncertain. TRBV23-1 is noted as an ORF with a role that remains uncertain. The V end was cut by 0 bases, the J end by 4 bases, with 13 bases between. The CDR3 contains 16 residues. CDR3 sequence: CASSQSFNSRYNEQFF. DNA of the CDR3: TGCGCCAGCAGTCAATCGTTCAACAGCCGTTACAATGAGCAGTTCTTC.

J is TRBJ1-1 and V is TRBV27; TRBD1 agrees at 8 bases. Germline lookup yields CDR1 MNHEY and CDR2 SMNVEV (reference sequence). The CDR3 contains 14 residues. J was trimmed by 4 bases and V by 7 bases; bases with no gene match: 8. The CDR3: CASTPRRGLTEAFF. The DNA of the CDR3 is TGTGCCAGCACCCCCCGCAGGGGGCTCACTGAAGCTTTCTTT.

The chain employs TRBV5-1 and TRBJ2-3; 7 nucleotides line up with TRBD1. CDR1 and CDR2 from the germline V gene are SGHRS and YFSETQ. V gave up 2 bases and J gave up 4 bases; unmatched junction bases: 4. The CDR3 runs 14 residues. CDR3: CASSFFQGADTQYF. As DNA, the CDR3 is TGCGCCAGCAGCTTCTTTCAGGGGGCAGATACGCAGTATTTT.

This clone was recorded many times. The J gene is TRBJ2-1, the V gene TRBV4-2, with D possibly TRBD2 on 6 matching bases. Trimming left V 1 base short and J 6 bases short, with 10 bases between. CDR1 is LGHNA and CDR2 is YNFKEQ in the germline V gene. The CDR3 runs to 14 residues. In DNA, the CDR3 is TGTGCCAGCAGCCAAGTGGCGGAGGGCAATGAGCAGTTCTTC. Its translation: CASSQVAEGNEQFF.

V usage is TRBV19 and J usage is TRBJ1-4; D unresolved. The CDR3 consists of 13 residues. Germline CDR1 reads LNHDA; CDR2 reads SQIVND (reference sequence). Trimming took off 3 bases at V and 6 bases at J, with 8 bases between the two ends. The CDR3 here is CASSIQVHEKLFF. The CDR3 DNA reads TGTGCCAGTAGTATTCAGGTTCATGAAAAACTGTTTTTT.

The rearrangement links TRBV27 to TRBJ2-7; 12 bases line up with TRBD1. Germline V lookup: CDR1 MNHEY, CDR2 SMNVEV (reference sequence). The CDR3 runs 14 residues. The V gene end was trimmed by 6 bases and the J gene end by 9 bases; junction bases not matched to a gene: 9. CDR3 in DNA: TGTGCCAGCAGGACTGGGACAGGGGGCGGTGGGCAGTACTTC. Translated, it gives CASRTGTGGGGQYF.

This clone was seen just once. This CDR3 reads CATGVRRTTEAFF. CDR3 nucleotides: TGTGCCACGGGGGTGCGTCGGACCACTGAAGCTTTCTTT. The J gene is TRBJ1-1, the V gene TRBV2; D is possibly TRBD1 (5 bases). The CDR3 runs 13 residues. V lost 10 bases and J 4 bases, leaving 16 bases between the germline ends. CDR1 and CDR2 (germline): SNHLY, FYNNEI.

The chain links TRBV2 to TRBJ2-1, with D possibly being TRBD2 (5 bases). The CDR3 loop spans 13 amino acids. From germline, CDR1 is SNHLY and CDR2 FYNNEI. The V end was cut by 6 bases, the J end by 7 bases, with 13 bases between. CDR3: CASRRDIGNEQFF. The CDR3 nucleotides are TGTGCCAGCAGGAGGGATATAGGGAATGAGCAGTTCTTC.

The rearrangement joins TRBV6-1 to TRBJ2-7; 7 nucleotides agree with TRBD1. The CDR3 extends over 15 amino acids. Germline V lookup: CDR1 MNHNS, CDR2 SASEGT. The V segment lost 5 bases and the J segment 5 bases; nucleotides outside the gene matches: 12. The CDR3 reads CASSRYSLTGHEQYF. CDR3 nucleotides: TGTGCCAGCAGTCGATATAGCTTGACAGGGCACGAGCAGTACTTC.

The chain employs TRBV28 and TRBJ2-7; 7 bases line up with TRBD1. This CDR3 has 14 residues. After removal of 6 bases from V and 3 bases from J, the junction contained 8 bases not matched to a gene. Germline V lookup: CDR1 MDHEN, CDR2 SYDVKM. CDR3: CASRADRELYEQYF. CDR3 bases: TGTGCCAGCAGAGCCGACAGGGAACTCTACGAGCAGTACTTC.

The chain employs TRBV5-1 and TRBJ2-5; maybe TRBD2 (6 bases). The CDR3 has 14 amino acids. Looked up from germline, CDR1 is SGHRS and CDR2 is YFSETQ. V lost 4 bases, J lost 2 bases, and 12 bases lay in between. CDR3 nucleotides: TGCGCCAGCAGCCTCGGGACTCCACAAGAGACCCAGTACTTC. This encodes CASSLGTPQETQYF. Supplemented by reference TRBV5-1 and TRBJ2-5, the full variable domain reads KAGVTQTPRYLIKTRGQQVTLSCSPISGHRSVSWYQQTPGQGLQFLFEYFSETQRNKGNFPGRFSGRQFSNSRSEMNVSTLELGDSALYLCASSLGTPQETQYFGPGTRLLVL.

CDR3 coding DNA: TGTGCCTGGAGTCCCGGACAGGGACAGAGCACAGATACGCAGTATTTT. Its protein is CAWSPGQGQSTDTQYF. The chain links TRBV30 to TRBJ2-3; 8 bases agree with TRBD1. CDR1 is GTSNPN and CDR2 is SVGIG in the germline V gene (reference sequence). Unmatched junction bases numbered 7, after V lost 2 bases and J lost 0 bases. The CDR3 consists of 16 residues.

This clone was observed a few times. The chain links TRBV19 to TRBJ2-3; 11 positions agree with TRBD2. This CDR3 is built from 14 residues. The trim removed 6 bases at V and 6 bases at J, leaving 5 bases unmatched. CDR1 and CDR2 from the germline V gene are LNHDA and SQIVND (reference sequence). In DNA form, the CDR3 reads TGTGCCAGTAGGGGACTAGCGGAAAGTGATACGCAGTATTTT. This sequence encodes CASRGLAESDTQYF.

V gene TRBV28 combines with J gene TRBJ2-7, with 7 bases identical to TRBD2. V lost 4 bases and J lost 2; bases outside the gene matches: 14. CDR3 length: 17 amino acids. Germline loops: CDR1 MDHEN, CDR2 SYDVKM. This CDR3 is CASSSEIRRGYPYEQYF. The CDR3 region has the DNA TGTGCCAGCAGTTCGGAGATACGGCGGGGGTACCCCTACGAGCAGTACTTC.

The chain carries TRBV13 and TRBJ2-5; no reliable D call. Trimming took off 4 bases at V and 5 bases at J, with 11 bases between the two ends. There are 13 residues in the CDR3. Germline V CDR1 and CDR2: PRHDT, FYEKMQ (reference sequence). In DNA form, the CDR3 reads TGTGCCAGCAGCTCCAGCCTCGGGGAGACCCAGTACTTC. As protein: CASSSSLGETQYF.

The chain is built from TRBV28 and TRBJ2-7; a possible D gene is TRBD1 (6 bases). This CDR3 has 14 amino acids. Per the germline V gene, CDR1 is MDHEN and CDR2 is SYDVKM. V shed 7 bases and J shed 5 bases, with 18 bases lying between them. As DNA, the CDR3 is TGTGCCAGCACCGGCCGGGACACTCGCGACGAGCAGTACTTC. Amino acid sequence: CASTGRDTRDEQYF.

The V and J genes are TRBV5-1 and TRBJ2-7; 9 nucleotides agree with TRBD1. There are 15 residues in the CDR3. V dropped 4 bases and J dropped 2; count of bases not matched to a gene: 7. Germline values: CDR1 SGHRS, CDR2 YFSETQ. The CDR3 coding sequence is TGCGCCAGCAGCGAGGGACAGGGCGGCGCCTACGAGCAGTACTTC. Its protein product is CASSEGQGGAYEQYF.

V is TRBV27 and J is TRBJ2-2, with D possibly being TRBD2 (5 bases). Trimming left V 6 bases short and J 6 bases short, with 8 bases between. CDR1 is MNHEY, CDR2 SMNVEV, per germline (reference sequence). The CDR3 is 12 residues long. The CDR3: CASSLAAGELFF. As DNA, the CDR3 is TGTGCCAGCAGCCTAGCTGCCGGGGAGCTGTTTTTT.

Worth noting for this clone: Germline is not matched at one junction end, which may reflect a read error. The CDR3 DNA reads TGTGCCAGCAGCCAAGATCGTGGGGCTAACTATGGCTACGCCTTC. It encodes CASSQDRGANYGYAF. The chain carries TRBV4-2 and TRBJ1-2; tentatively, D is TRBD1 (5 bases). The V gene's germline CDR1 is LGHNA and CDR2 YNFKEQ. The CDR3 has 15 amino acids.

The chain employs TRBV28 and TRBJ2-6; no firm D call. The V gene lost 3 bases and the J gene lost 0 bases, with 9 bases spanning the gap. CDR1 and CDR2 from the germline V gene are MDHEN and SYDVKM. The CDR3 consists of 16 residues. The CDR3 DNA reads as TGTGCCAGCAGTTTGGCCCAAACCTCTGGGGCCAACGTCCTGACTTTC. This gives the protein CASSLAQTSGANVLTF.